This is a list of T cell receptor beta chains from one sample in a study of post-analysis software for immune sequencing data. MiXCR was run by TCRdb on the PCR reads, yielding one entry per CDR3 protein. The table records 150,000 to 200,000 distinct CDR3 sequences, under 40% of them present only once. This specimen consisted of blood, obtained after autologous hematopoietic stem cell transplantation. Source of these receptors: a girl between 5 and 17 years old with multiple sclerosis. Both conserved end residues are part of each CDR3. Fields, in order: clone size, J gene, V gene, CDR3 protein. Size values are once, few and many counts, or a class for expanded clones, and some rows have none.

few TRBJ2-7 TRBV7-9 CASSLIVRDAYEQYF
many TRBJ2-7 TRBV28 CASSWSGRFHEQYF
- TRBJ2-3 TRBV20-1 CSGIAGALTDTQYF
many TRBJ2-1 TRBV15 CATSRTPDRGLDEQFF
many TRBJ2-1 TRBV7-9 CASSDEVYYNEQFF
few TRBJ1-5 TRBV27 CASSPSGTDLNQPQHF
few TRBJ1-1 TRBV5-1 CASSSGQGARNAEAFF
- TRBJ2-3 TRBV12-3/TRBV12-4 CASSLARVGPDTQYF
- TRBJ2-5 TRBV11-3 CASSSGQVNGEQYF
- TRBJ2-5 TRBV9 CASTLGDSGETQYF
many TRBJ1-2 TRBV29-1 CSVETNYGYTF
- TRBJ1-5 TRBV27 CASSPGDRGVYQPQHF
many TRBJ2-3 TRBV5-1 CASSPGLAGSKDTQYF
- TRBJ1-5 TRBV7-2 CASSLKSAGQPQHF
- TRBJ2-3 TRBV7-8 CASNLARVADTQYF
few TRBJ1-5 TRBV20-1 CSARDLSGNQPQHF
- TRBJ2-7 TRBV20-1 CSSGQGVPYEQYF
- TRBJ2-1 TRBV5-1 CASSLTSGGINEQFF
few TRBJ1-1 TRBV4-2 CASSEGPEAFF
few TRBJ1-1 TRBV11-3 CASSLGGFGNTEAFF
- TRBJ2-7 TRBV20-1 CSVAAPNSYEQYF
- TRBJ1-2 TRBV9 CASSVAGTGVHGYTF
many TRBJ1-2 TRBV7-2 CASSLSGAGGSYGYTF
many TRBJ2-3 TRBV7-8 CASSLGTSGTPTDTQYF
- TRBJ2-1 TRBV11-2 CASSFSAGRDNEQFF
- TRBJ2-5 TRBV7-9 CASSTGTGETQYF
- TRBJ2-5 TRBV7-6 CASSLARTQYF
- TRBJ2-1 TRBV2 CASRKTSGRALNEQFF
once TRBJ1-1 TRBV7-3 CASSLTAGGGTEAFF
- TRBJ1-2 TRBV30 CASHRDKGGYTF
many TRBJ2-4 TRBV9 CASSAAGPANIQYF
- TRBJ2-3 TRBV6-4 CASSPGTSETPTQYF
- TRBJ2-3 TRBV10-3 CAISGAGGTDTQYF
- TRBJ2-3 TRBV27 CASSLTGTSPDTQYF
- TRBJ1-5 TRBV7-2 CASSLRGSGTGAHQPQHF
- TRBJ1-2 TRBV7-9 CASREDRGQYGYTF
few TRBJ1-2 TRBV10-3 CAISESDRPSGYTF
- TRBJ2-7 TRBV15 CATSRGTGPYEQYF
- TRBJ2-1 TRBV20-1 CSAVTPHNEQFF
many TRBJ2-1 TRBV24-1 CATSDSLAGGRNEQFF
few TRBJ2-7 TRBV4-1 CASSQEFGGSYEQYF
- TRBJ2-7 TRBV3-1 CASSHSHYEQYF
few TRBJ2-7 TRBV20-1 CSAERVRNYEQYF
few TRBJ2-5 TRBV5-5 CASSPTGSQETQYF
- TRBJ2-5 TRBV6-1 CASSEMAGSQETQYF
- TRBJ2-1 TRBV29-1 CSVHGGTEQFF
few TRBJ2-1 TRBV24-1 CATSDSLGPNLKYNEQFF
few TRBJ2-7 TRBV28 CASSRLAGGGSYEQYF
few TRBJ1-5 TRBV6-2/TRBV6-3 CASSYPGPNSNQPQHF
few TRBJ2-7 TRBV10-3 CAISESGTYEQYF
- TRBJ2-5 TRBV7-3 CASSPSGFGETQYF
- TRBJ1-5 TRBV12-3/TRBV12-4 CASTMGVYSPQHF